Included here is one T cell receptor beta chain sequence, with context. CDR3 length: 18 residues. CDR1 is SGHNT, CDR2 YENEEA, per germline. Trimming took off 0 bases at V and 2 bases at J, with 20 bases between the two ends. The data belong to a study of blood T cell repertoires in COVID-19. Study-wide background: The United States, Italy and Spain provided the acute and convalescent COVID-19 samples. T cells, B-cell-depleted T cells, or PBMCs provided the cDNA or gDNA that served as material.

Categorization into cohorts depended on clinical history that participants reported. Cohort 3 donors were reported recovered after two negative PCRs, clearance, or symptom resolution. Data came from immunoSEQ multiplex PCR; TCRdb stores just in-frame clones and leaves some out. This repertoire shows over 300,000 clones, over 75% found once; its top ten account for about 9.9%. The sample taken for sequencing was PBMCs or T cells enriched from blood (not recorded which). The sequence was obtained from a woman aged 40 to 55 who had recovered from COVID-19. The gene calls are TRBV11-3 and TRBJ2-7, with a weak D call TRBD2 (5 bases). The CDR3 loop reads CASSLEREGGRQTYEQYF. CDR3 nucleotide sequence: TGTGCCAGCAGCTTAGAGAGGGAAGGAGGCAGGCAAACCTACGAGCAGTACTTC.